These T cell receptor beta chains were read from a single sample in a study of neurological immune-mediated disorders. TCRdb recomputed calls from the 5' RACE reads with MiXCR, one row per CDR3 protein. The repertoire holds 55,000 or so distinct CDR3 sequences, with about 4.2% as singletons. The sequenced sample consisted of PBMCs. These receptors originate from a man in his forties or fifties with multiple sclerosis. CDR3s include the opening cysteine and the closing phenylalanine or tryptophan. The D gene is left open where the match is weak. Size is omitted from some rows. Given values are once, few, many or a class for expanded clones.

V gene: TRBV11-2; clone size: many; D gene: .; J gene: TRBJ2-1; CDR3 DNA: TGTGCCAGCAGCCAAAGCAGGGGACGTTCCTACAATGAGCAGTTCTTC; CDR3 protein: CASSQSRGRSYNEQFF
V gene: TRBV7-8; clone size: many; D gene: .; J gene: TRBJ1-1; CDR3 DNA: TGTGCCAGCAGCTTAGCCGGCCGGGGTGAAGCTTTCTTT; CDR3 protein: CASSLAGRGEAFF
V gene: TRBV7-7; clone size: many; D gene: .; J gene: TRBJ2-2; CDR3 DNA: TGTGCTAGCAGCTTAGACAGGAGTGGGACCGGGGAGCTGTTTTTT; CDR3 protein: CASSLDRSGTGELFF
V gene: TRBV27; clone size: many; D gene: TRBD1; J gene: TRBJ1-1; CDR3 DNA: TGTGCCAGCAGTAATGACAGGGTGAACACTGAAGCTTTCTTT; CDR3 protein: CASSNDRVNTEAFF
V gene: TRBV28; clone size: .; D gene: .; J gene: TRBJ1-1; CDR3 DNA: TGTGCCAGCAGTCCACGAGCGGGGAAAGCTTTCTTT; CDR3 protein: CASSPRAGKAFF
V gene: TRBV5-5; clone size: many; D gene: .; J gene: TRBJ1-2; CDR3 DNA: TGTGCCAGCAGCTTGTCGCTCCTAATCTATGGCTACACCTTC; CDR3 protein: CASSLSLLIYGYTF
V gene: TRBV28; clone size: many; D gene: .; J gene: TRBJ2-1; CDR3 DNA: TGTGCCAGCAGCCCTCCCTGGGGTTTTTCCTACAATGAGCAGTTCTTC; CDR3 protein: CASSPPWGFSYNEQFF
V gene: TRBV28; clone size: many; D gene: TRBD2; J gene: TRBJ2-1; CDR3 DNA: TGTGCCAGCAGTCATGGGAGCGGGGCCTACAATGAGCAGTTCTTC; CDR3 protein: CASSHGSGAYNEQFF
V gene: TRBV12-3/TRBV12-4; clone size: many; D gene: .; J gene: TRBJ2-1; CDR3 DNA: TGTGCCAGCCGATTAGGGAGGAACGAGTTCTTC; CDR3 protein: CASRLGRNEFF
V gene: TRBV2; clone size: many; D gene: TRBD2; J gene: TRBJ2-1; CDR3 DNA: TGTGCCAGCTGCCTAGCGGGAGTTGGATCCTACAATGAGCAGTTCTTC; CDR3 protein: CASCLAGVGSYNEQFF
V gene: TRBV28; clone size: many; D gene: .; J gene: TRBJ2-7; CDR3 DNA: TGTGCCAGCAGTTTGTCGGGCAGCGCCCTCTCCTACGAGCAGTACTTC; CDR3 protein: CASSLSGSALSYEQYF
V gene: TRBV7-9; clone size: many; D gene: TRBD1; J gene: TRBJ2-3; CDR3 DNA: TGTGCCAGCAGCCGACAGGGGGATGGCACAGATACGCAGTATTTT; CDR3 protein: CASSRQGDGTDTQYF
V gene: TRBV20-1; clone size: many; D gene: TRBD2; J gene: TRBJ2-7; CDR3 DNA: TGCAGTGCTAGAGCTTCTAGCGGGACGAACGAGCAGTACTTC; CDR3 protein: CSARASSGTNEQYF
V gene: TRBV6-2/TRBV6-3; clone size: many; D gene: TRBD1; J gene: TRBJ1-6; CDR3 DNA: TGTGCCAGCAGCTCGGGACAGGGTAATAATTCACCCCTCCACTTT; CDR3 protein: CASSSGQGNNSPLHF
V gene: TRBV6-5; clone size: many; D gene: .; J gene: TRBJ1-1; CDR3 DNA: TGTGCCAGCAGTTACTCAGGCGGGCTGGGGACTGAAGCTTTCTTT; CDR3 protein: CASSYSGGLGTEAFF
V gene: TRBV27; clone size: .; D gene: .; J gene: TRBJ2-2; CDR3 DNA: TGTGCCAGCAGTTTATCAATCCAGGGATCCGGGGAGCTGTTTTTT; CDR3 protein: CASSLSIQGSGELFF
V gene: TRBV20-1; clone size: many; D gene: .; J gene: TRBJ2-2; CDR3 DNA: TGCAGTGCTAGTACACTCTACACCGGGGAGCTGTTTTTT; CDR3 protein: CSASTLYTGELFF
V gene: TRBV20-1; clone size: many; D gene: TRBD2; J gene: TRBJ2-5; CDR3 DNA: TGCAGTGCCAACAGCGGGGGGCGAGGAGAGACCCAGTACTTC; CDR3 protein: CSANSGGRGETQYF
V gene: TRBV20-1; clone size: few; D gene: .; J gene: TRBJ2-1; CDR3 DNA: TGCAGTGCTAGAGATTTTACGGAGATCTACAATGAGCAGTTCTTC; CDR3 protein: CSARDFTEIYNEQFF
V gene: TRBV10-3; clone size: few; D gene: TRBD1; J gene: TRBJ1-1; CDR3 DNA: TGTGCCATCATCACCGACAGGGGCACTGAAGCTTTCTTT; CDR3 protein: CAIITDRGTEAFF
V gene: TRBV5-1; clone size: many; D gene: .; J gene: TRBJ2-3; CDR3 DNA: TGCGCCAGCAGCACCAGCCGCACAGATACGCAGTATTTT; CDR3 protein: CASSTSRTDTQYF
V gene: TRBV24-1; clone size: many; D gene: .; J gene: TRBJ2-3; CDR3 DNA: TGTGCCACCAGTGATTTGAGACTCGACACAGATACGCAGTATTTT; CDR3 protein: CATSDLRLDTDTQYF
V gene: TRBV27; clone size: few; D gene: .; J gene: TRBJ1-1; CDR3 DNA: TGTGCCAGCACCCCGGCAGAGGGGCGGAGGGGGACTGAAGCTTTCTTT; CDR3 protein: CASTPAEGRRGTEAFF
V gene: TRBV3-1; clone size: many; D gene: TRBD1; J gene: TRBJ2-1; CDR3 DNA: TGTGCCAGCAGCTCCTGGAGGGACAGGGATTACAATGAGCAGTTCTTC; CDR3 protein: CASSSWRDRDYNEQFF
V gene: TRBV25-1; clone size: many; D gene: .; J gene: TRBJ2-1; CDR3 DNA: TGTGCCAGCACTCGAATAGGGGGCAATGAGCAGTTCTTC; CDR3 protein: CASTRIGGNEQFF
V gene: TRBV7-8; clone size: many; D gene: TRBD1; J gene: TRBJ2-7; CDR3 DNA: TGTGCCAGCAGTTTTAGACAGGGGGTGGGCGAGCAGTACTTC; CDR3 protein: CASSFRQGVGEQYF
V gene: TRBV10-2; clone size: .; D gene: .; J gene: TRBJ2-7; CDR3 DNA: TGCGCCACCGTGGAGGGGGCTGGCGAGCAGTACTTC; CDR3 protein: CATVEGAGEQYF
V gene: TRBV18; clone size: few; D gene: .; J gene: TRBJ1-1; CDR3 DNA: TGTGCCAGCTCACCACAGGGAACCACTGAAGCTTTCTTT; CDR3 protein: CASSPQGTTEAFF
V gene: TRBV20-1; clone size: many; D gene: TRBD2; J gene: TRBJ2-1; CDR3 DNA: TGCAGTGCTAGAGTTGCAGCGGGAGAGCCGAATTCCTACAATGAGCAGTTCTTC; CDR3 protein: CSARVAAGEPNSYNEQFF
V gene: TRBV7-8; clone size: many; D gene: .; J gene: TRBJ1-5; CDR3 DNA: TGTGCCAGCAGCTTTCTTGGGAGCAATCAGCCCCAGCATTTT; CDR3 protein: CASSFLGSNQPQHF
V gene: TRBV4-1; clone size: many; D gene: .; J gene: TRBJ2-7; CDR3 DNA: TGCGCCAGCAGCCAAGATCTGAGCACCTACGAGCAGTACTTC; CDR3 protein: CASSQDLSTYEQYF
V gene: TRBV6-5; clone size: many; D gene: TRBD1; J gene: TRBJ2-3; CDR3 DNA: TGTGCCAGCAGTGCGACAGGGGACACAGATACGCAGTATTTT; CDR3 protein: CASSATGDTDTQYF
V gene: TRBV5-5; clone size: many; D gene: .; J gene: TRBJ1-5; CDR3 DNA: TGTGCCAGCAGCTTGGAGGGGGGCAATCAGCCCCAGCATTTT; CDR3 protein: CASSLEGGNQPQHF
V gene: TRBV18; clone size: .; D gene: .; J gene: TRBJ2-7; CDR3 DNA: TGTGCCAGCTCACCACCTTTAGGAAAAGCGGGCAAATCCTACGAGCAGTACTTC; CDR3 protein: CASSPPLGKAGKSYEQYF
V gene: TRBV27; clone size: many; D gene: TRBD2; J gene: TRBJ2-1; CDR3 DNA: TGTGCCAGCAGCAAACTAGCGGGAGGCAACGATGAGCAGTTCTTC; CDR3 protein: CASSKLAGGNDEQFF
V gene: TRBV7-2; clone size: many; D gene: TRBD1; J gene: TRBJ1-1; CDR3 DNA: TGTGCCAGCAGATCGTGGACAGGGGGCACGAACACTGAAGCTTTCTTT; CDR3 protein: CASRSWTGGTNTEAFF
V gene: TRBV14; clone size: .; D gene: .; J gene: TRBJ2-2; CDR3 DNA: TGTGCCAGCAGCCAAGAGGCGGGCCCGAACACCGGGGAGCTGTTTTTT; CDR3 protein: CASSQEAGPNTGELFF